Included here is one T cell receptor beta chain sequence, with context. Its antigen is undetermined. The data are from a study of cytomegalovirus exposure and HLA in healthy donors. Study observations and caveats: In terms of immune exposure information, only CMV serostatus was available. Later analysis reportedly placed an Asian-associated ancestry cluster below the approximately 680-donor mean in N-insertions. Later analysis found that TCR beta chains associated with HLA were more clonally expanded than other, equally common chains.

Germline CDR1 and CDR2: LGHNA and YNFKEQ. The length of the CDR3 is 17 residues. The V gene lost 4 bases and the J gene lost 0 bases, with 16 bases spanning the gap. Primers for the PCR totalled 60 Vbeta and 13 Jbeta. Produced via immunoSEQ multiplex PCR; TCRdb's table is partial and in-frame only. The repertoire holds about 170,000 clones, with around 74% as singletons. This sequence originates from a female donor in good health and CMV-seronegative. The specimen sequenced was PBMCs. The gene calls are TRBV4-2 and TRBJ1-5; D gene ambiguous. DNA for the CDR3: TGTGCCAGCAGCCCCCAATTCGGGATGGATAGCAATCAGCCCCAGCATTTT. It codes for CASSPQFGMDSNQPQHF.